This T cell receptor beta chain was found in a study of cytomegalovirus exposure and HLA in healthy donors. Study information: The 110 million or so unique TCR beta sequences, from 150 million to 200 million T cells, were found by an earlier analysis. The study, taken as a whole, reports: Most subjects had HLA-A and HLA-B alleles reportedly predicted accurately by TCR beta sequences. The majority of TCR sequences were rare, yet some public TCRs appeared in many donors.

In the case of this clone: Its antigen is not known.

V gave up 5 bases and J gave up 2 bases, with 13 bases separating them. Germline-derived CDR1 and CDR2 are LNHDA and SQIVND (reference sequence). The CDR3 spans 14 residues. 13 Jbeta primers and 60 Vbeta primers were used for the PCR. Assay used: immunoSEQ multiplex PCR; TCRdb lists only in-frame clones, some missing. The data contain 130,000 to 150,000 clones, about 76% of them singletons. V is TRBV19 and J is TRBJ2-7; D might be TRBD1 (6 bases). Source material: PBMCs. This receptor was identified in a man aged 18 to 29 in good health and CMV-seronegative. CDR3 protein: CASSASGGPYEQYF. The CDR3 DNA reads TGTGCCAGTAGTGCCTCTGGGGGCCCCTACGAGCAGTACTTC.